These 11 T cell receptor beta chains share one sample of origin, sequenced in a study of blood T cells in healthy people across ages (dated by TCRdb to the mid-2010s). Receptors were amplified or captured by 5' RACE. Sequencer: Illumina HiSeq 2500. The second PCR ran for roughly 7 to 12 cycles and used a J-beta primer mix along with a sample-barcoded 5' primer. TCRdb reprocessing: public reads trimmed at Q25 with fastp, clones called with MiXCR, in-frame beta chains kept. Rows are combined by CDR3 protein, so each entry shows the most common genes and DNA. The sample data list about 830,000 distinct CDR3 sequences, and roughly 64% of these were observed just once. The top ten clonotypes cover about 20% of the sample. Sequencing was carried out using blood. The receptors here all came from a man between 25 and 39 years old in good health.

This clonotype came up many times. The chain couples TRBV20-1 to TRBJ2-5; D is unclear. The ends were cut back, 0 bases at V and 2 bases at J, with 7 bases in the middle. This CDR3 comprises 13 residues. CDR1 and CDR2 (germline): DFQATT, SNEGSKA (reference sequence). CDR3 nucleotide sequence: TGCAGTGCTAGAGATCCAGTTCAAGAGACCCAGTACTTC. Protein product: CSARDPVQETQYF.

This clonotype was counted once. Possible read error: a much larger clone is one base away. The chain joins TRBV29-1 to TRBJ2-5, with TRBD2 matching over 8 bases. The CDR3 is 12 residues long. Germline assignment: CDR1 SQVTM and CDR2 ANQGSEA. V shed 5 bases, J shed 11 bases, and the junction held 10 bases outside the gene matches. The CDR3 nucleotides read TGCAGCGTTAGGACTAGCCGAGTGGAGCAGTACTTC. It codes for CSVRTSRVEQYF.

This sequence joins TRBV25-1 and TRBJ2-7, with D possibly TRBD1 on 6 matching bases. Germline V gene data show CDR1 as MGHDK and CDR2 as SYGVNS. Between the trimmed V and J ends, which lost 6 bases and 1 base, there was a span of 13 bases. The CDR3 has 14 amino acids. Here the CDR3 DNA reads TGTGCCAGCAGAGATACAGGGCGGTCCTACGAGCAGTACTTC. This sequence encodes CASRDTGRSYEQYF.

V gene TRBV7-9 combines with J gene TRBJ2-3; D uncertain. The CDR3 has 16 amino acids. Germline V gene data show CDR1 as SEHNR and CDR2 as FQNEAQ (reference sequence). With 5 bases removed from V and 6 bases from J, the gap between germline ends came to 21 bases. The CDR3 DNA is TGTGCCAGCAGCCCCCCCGGAGCATCCATTTTCGATACGCAGTATTTT. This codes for CASSPPGASIFDTQYF.

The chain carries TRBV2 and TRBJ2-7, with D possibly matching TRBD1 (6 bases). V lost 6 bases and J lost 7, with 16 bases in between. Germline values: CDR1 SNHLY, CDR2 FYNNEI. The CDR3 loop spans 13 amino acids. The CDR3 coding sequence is TGTGCCAGCAGGTTAACAGGGAACAATGAGCAGTACTTC. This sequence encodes CASRLTGNNEQYF.

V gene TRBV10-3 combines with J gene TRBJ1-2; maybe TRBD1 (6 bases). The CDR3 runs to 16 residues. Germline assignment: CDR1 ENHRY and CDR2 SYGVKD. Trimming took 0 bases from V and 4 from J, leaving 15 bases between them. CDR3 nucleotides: TGTGCCATCAGTGAGTCGGTTTCAGGGGACGGCTATGGCTACACCTTC. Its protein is CAISESVSGDGYGYTF.

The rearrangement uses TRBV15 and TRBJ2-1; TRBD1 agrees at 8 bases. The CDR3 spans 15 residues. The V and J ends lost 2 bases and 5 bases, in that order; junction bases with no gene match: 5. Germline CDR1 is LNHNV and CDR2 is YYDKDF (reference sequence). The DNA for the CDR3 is TGTGCCACCAGCAGAAGCACAGGGGGAGACAATGAGCAGTTCTTC. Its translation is CATSRSTGGDNEQFF. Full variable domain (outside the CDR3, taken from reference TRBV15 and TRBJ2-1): DAMVIQNPRYQVTQFGKPVTLSCSQTLNHNVMYWYQQKSSQAPKLLFHYYDKDFNNEADTPDNFQSRRPNTSFCFLDIRSPGLGDTAMYLCATSRSTGGDNEQFFGPGTRLTVL.

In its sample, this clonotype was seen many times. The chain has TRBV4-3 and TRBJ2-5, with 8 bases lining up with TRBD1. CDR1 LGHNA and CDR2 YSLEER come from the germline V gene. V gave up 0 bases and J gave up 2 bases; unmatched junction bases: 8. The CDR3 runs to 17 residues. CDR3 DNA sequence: TGCGCCAGCAGCCAAGATCACTCAACAGGGGGGCAAGAGACCCAGTACTTC. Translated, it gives CASSQDHSTGGQETQYF.

CDR3 DNA: TGTGCCAGCAGGTTGCAGGGTAATGGGGAGACCCAGTACTTC. This codes for CASRLQGNGETQYF. The chain links TRBV6-5 to TRBJ2-5, with D perhaps matching TRBD1 (5 bases). CDR1 and CDR2 from the germline V gene are MNHEY and SVGAGI. The CDR3 has 14 amino acids. V was trimmed by 6 bases and J by 5 bases, leaving 16 bases between them.

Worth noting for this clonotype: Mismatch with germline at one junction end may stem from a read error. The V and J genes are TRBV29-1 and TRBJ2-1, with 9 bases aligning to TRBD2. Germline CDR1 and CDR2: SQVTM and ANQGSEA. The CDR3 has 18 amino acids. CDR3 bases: TGCCGCGTTTGGGGGCAATTAGCGGGAGAAGCGTCCTACAATGAGCAGTTCTTC. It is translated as CRVWGQLAGEASYNEQFF.

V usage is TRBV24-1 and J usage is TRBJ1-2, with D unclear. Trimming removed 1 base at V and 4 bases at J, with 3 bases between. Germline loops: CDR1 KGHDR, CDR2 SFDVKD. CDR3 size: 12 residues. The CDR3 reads CATSDFSYGYTF. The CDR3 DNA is TGTGCCACCAGTGATTTCTCCTATGGCTACACCTTC.